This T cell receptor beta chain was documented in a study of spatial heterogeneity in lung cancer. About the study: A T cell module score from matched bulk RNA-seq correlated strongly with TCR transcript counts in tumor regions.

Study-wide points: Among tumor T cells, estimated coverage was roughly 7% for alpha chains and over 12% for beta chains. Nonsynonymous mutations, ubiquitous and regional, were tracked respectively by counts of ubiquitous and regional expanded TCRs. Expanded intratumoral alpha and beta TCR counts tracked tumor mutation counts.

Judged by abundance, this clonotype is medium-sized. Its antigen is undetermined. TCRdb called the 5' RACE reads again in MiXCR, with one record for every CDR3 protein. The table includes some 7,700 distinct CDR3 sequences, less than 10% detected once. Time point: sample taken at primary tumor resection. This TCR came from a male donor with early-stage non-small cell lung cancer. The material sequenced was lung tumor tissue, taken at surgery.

CDR3 in DNA: TGCAGCGGCGTCTGGCCCCATCGCAGGGACAATGAGCAGTTCTTC. It specifies CSGVWPHRRDNEQFF. The chain links TRBV29-1 to TRBJ2-1, with D possibly being TRBD1 (5 bases). The CDR3 is made up of 15 amino acids. Germline V lookup: CDR1 SQVTM, CDR2 ANQGSEA. V shed 7 bases and J shed 5 bases, with 21 bases lying between them.